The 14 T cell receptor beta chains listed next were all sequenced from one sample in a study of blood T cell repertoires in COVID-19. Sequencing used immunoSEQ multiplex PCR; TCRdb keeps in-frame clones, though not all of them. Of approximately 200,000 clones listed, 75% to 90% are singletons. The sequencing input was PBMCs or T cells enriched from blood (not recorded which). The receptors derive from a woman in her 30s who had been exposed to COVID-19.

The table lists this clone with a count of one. The CDR3 DNA is TGTGCCATCAGTGATCTCGACGGGAGCTCCTACAATGAGCAGTTCTTC. As protein: CAISDLDGSSYNEQFF. This chain uses TRBV10-3 with TRBJ2-1; D might be TRBD2 (6 bases). Trimming stripped 3 bases from V and 0 bases from J, with 12 bases between. The CDR3 is 16 amino acids. The germline gives CDR1 ENHRY, CDR2 SYGVKD.

The CDR3 nucleotides read TGCGCCAGCAGTGAGGGAGGCCAGCCCCAGCATTTT. Encoded protein: CASSEGGQPQHF. The gene calls are TRBV10-1 and TRBJ1-5, with D unresolved. V lost 2 bases and J 7 bases, leaving 6 bases between the germline ends. Germline V gene sequence: CDR1 WNHNN, CDR2 SYGVQD (reference sequence). The CDR3 has 12 amino acids.

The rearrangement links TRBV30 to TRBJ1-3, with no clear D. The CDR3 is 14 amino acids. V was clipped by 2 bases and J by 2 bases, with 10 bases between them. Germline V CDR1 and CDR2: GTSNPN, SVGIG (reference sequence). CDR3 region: CAWSSGSAGNTIYF. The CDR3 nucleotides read TGTGCCTGGAGTAGCGGGTCTGCTGGAAACACCATATATTTT.

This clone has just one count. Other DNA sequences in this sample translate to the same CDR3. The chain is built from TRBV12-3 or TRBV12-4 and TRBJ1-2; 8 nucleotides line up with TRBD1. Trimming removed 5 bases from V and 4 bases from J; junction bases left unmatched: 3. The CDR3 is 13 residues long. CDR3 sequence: CASSQGAGYGYTF. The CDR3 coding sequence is TGTGCCAGCAGTCAGGGGGCAGGCTATGGCTACACCTTC.

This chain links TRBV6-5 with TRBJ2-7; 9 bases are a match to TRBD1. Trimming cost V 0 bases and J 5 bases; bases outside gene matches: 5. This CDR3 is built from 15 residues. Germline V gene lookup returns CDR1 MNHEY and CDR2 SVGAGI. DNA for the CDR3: TGTGCCAGCAGTTACTCGGCCGGGACAGGGAACGAGCAGTACTTC. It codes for CASSYSAGTGNEQYF.

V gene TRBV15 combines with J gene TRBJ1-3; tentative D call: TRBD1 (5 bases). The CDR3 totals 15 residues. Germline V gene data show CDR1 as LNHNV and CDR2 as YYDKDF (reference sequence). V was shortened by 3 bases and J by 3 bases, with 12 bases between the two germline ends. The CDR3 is CATSRIRVGGNTIYF. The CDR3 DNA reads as TGTGCCACCAGCAGGATCAGGGTGGGTGGAAACACCATATATTTT.

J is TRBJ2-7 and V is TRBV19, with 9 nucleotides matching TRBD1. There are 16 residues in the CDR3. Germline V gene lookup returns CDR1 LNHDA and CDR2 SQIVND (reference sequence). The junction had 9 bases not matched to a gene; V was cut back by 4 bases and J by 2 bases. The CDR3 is CASSNRGTGRAYEQYF. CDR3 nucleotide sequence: TGTGCCAGTAGTAATCGGGGGACAGGGAGGGCCTACGAGCAGTACTTC.

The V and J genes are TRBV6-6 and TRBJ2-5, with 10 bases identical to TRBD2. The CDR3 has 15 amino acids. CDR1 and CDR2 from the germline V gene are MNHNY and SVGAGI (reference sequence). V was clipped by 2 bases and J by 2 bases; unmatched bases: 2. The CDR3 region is CASSYVAGGQETQYF. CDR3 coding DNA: TGTGCCAGCAGTTACGTAGCGGGGGGACAAGAGACCCAGTACTTC.

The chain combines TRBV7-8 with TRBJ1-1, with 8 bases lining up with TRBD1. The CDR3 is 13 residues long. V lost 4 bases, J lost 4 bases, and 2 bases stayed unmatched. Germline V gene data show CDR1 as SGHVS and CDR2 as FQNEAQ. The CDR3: CASSSQGVTEAFF. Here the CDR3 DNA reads TGTGCCAGCAGCTCACAGGGGGTCACTGAAGCTTTCTTT.

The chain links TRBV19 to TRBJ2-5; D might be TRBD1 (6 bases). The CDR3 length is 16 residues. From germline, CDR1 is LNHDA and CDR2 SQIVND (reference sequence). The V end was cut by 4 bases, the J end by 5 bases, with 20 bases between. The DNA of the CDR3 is TGTGCCAGTAGTACCCTATTGACAGGAAAGATGGAGACCCAGTACTTC. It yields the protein CASSTLLTGKMETQYF.

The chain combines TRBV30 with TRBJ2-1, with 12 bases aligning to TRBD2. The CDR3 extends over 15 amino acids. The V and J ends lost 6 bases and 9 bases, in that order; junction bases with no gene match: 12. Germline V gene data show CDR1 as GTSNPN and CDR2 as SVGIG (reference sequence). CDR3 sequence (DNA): TGTGCCTGCCTCGTGGCGGCTAGCGGGGGGGCTGAGCAGTTCTTC. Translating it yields CACLVAASGGAEQFF.

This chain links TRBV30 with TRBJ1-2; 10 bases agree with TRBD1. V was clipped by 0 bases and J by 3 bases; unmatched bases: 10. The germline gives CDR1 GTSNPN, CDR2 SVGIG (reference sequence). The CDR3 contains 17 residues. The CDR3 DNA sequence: TGTGCCTGGAGTGTATCTGGGCGAGGACAGGGGGACTATGGCTACACCTTC. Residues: CAWSVSGRGQGDYGYTF. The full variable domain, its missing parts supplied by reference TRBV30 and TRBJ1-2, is SQTIHQWPATLVQPVGSPLSLECTVEGTSNPNLYWYRQAAGRGLQLLFYSVGIGQISSEVPQNLSASRPQDRQFILSSKKLLLSDSGFYLCAWSVSGRGQGDYGYTFGSGTRLTVV.

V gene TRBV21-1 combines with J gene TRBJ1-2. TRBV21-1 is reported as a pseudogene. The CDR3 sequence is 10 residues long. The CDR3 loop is CASRLSGYTF. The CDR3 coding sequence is TGTGCCAGCAGACTGAGTGGCTACACCTTC.

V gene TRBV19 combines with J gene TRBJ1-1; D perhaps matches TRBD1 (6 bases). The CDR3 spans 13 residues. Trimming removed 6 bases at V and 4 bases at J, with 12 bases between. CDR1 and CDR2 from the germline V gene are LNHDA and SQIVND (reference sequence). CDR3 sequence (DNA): TGTGCCAGTAGACGCAGGGGAAGCACTGAAGCTTTCTTT. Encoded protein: CASRRRGSTEAFF.